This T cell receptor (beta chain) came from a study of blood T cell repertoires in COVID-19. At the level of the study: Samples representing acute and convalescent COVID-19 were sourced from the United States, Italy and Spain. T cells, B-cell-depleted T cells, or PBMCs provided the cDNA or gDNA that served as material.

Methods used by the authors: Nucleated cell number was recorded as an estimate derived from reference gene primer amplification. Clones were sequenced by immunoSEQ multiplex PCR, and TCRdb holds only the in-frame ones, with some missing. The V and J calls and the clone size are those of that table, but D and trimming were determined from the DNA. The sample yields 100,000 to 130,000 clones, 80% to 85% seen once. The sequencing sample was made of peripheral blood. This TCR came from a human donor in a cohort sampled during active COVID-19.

CDR3 in DNA: TGCGCCAGCAGCCAGCCGACAGGCATGAACACTGAAGCTTTCTTT. Its translation: CASSQPTGMNTEAFF. V gene TRBV4-1 combines with J gene TRBJ1-1; TRBD1 is a possible D gene (6 bases). The V and J ends lost 3 bases and 0 bases respectively, with 11 bases between them. The CDR3 runs 15 residues. In germline, CDR1 is MGHRA, CDR2 YSYEKL.